The clone carrying this T cell receptor (beta chain) has ten or more counts. This entry comes from a study of early T cells in non-severe SARS-CoV-2 infection. Each CDR3 protein is one row after TCRdb ran MiXCR on the 5' RACE reads. This repertoire shows about 26,000 distinct CDR3 sequences, roughly 5.3% found once; its top ten account for 3% to 4.5%. This CDR3 is 14 amino acids long. CDR1 is SGHRS, CDR2 YFSETQ, per germline. With 5 bases removed from V and 5 bases from J, the gap between germline ends came to 14 bases. The material sequenced was whole blood. This chain connects TRBV5-1 to TRBJ2-1, with D hard to call. The clonotype was recovered from an adult who was a healthcare worker with PCR-confirmed SARS-CoV-2 infection or an uninfected control (not recorded which). DNA for the CDR3: TGCGCCAGCAGGAGACCCACCCTCAACAATGAGCAGTTCTTC. Amino acid sequence: CASRRPTLNNEQFF.